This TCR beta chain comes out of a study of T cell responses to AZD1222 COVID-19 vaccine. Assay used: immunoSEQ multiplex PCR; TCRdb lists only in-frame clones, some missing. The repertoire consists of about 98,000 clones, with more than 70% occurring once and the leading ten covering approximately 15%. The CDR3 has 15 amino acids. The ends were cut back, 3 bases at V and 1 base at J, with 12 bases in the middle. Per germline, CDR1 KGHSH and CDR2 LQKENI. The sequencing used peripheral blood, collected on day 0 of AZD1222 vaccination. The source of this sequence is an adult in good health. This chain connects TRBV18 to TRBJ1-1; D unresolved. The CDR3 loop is CASSPRLTWNTEAFF. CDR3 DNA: TGTGCCAGCTCACCTCGGCTGACTTGGAACACTGAAGCTTTCTTT.